This T cell receptor (beta chain) originates from a study of ipilimumab plus nivolumab after autologous stem cell transplantation (dated by TCRdb to the early 2020s). Study-wide context: A median of about 5 ipilimumab doses and about eight nivolumab doses was received by trial patients. Primary refractory and relapsed disease were included in the DLBCL cohort, with 18-month progression-free survival of 85.7% and 28.6%, respectively. The intent-to-treat population of the trial was made up of 30 to 40 patients. The trial enrolled patients with high-risk diffuse large B cell lymphoma, mature T cell lymphoma, or multiple myeloma undergoing autologous transplant. Points the paper makes about the study in general: The authors stated that profiles of the T cell receptor repertoire, regulatory T cell phenotype and gut microbiota provided a biologic rationale for studying this approach further. The authors concluded that, as post-transplant consolidation, combined checkpoint inhibition appeared tolerable.

Checkpoint therapy was initiated 14 to 28 days after autologous transplant, and ipilimumab was administered at 1 mg/kg intravenously on day 1 of selected weeks. Nivolumab was administered at 3 mg/kg intravenously on day 1 of weeks 1, 4, 7, 10, and every two weeks through week 26. This was a Phase Ib clinical trial that tested ipilimumab plus nivolumab, given as combined checkpoint inhibition, for consolidation following autologous stem cell transplantation. A distance of 6 bases separates the germline ends of V and J, which lose 0 bases and 5 bases respectively. The CDR3 runs 13 residues from the cysteine to the phenylalanine. Only CDR3 DNA remains: 39 bases, in frame from the first base. The germline V gene (reference sequence) specifies SGHKS as CDR1 and YYEKEE as CDR2. A note on this clone: Its recognized antigen is unknown. Base qualities are missing; no much larger clone stands one base away. The sample carries other DNA sequences with the same CDR3.

Libraries were prepared through the immunoSEQ multiplex PCR assay. Not all clones reach the TCRdb copy of this immuneACCESS table, which keeps in-frame sequences only. Checked studies attribute under half of the gap to unresolved V genes and leave the rest unexplained. The sample includes roughly 86,000 clones, with 83% observed a single time. The ten biggest clones cover roughly 2% of the sample. Recombination joined TRBV5-5 with TRBJ1-5, with the D gene call left open. This sequence was found in a male donor with diffuse large B-cell lymphoma. The material sequenced was PBMCs, taken in a trial of ipilimumab plus nivolumab as post-transplant consolidation. The CDR3 protein: CASSLAEDQPQHF. At the DNA level, the sequence is TGTGCCAGCAGCTTGGCAGAGGATCAGCCCCAGCATTTT.